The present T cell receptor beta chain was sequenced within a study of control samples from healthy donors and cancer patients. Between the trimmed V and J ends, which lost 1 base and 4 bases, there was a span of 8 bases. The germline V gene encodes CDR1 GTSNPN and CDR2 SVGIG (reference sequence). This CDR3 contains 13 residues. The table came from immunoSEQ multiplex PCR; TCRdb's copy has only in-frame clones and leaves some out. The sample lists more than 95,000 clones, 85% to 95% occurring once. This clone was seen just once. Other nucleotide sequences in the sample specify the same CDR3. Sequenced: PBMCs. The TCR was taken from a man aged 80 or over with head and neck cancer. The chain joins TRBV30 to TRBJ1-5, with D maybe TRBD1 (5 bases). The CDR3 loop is CAWSEDRNQPQHF. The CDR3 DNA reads TGTGCCTGGAGTGAAGACAGAAATCAGCCCCAGCATTTT.